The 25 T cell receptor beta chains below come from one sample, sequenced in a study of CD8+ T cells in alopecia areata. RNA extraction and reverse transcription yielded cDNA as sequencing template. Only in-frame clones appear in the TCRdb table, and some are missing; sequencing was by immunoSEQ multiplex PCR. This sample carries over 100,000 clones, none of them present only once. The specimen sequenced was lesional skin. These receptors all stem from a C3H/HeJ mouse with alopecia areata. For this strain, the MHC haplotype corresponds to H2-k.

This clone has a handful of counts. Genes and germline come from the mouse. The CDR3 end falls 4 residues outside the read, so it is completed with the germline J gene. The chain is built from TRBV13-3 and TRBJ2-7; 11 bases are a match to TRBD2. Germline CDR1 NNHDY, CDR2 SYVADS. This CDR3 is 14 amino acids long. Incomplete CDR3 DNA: TGTGCCAGCAGTGGACTGGGGGGGGATTAT. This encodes CASSGLGGDY. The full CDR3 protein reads CASSGLGGDYEQYF.

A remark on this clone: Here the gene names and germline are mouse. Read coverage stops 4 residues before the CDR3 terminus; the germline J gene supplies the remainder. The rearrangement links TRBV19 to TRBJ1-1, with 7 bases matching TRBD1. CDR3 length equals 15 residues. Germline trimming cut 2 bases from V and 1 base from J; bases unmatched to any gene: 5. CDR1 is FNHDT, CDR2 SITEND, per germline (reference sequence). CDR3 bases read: TGTGCCAGCAGTATTAGGAGACAGGGAAACACA. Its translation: CASSIRRQGNT. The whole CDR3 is CASSIRRQGNTEVFF.

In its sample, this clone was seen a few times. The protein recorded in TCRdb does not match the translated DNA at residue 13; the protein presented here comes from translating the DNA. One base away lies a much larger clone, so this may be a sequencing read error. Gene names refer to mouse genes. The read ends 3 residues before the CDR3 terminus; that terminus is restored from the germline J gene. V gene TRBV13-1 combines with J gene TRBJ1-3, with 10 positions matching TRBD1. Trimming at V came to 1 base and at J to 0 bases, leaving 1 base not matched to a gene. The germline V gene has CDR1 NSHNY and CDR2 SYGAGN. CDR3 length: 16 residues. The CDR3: CASSDRDRGSGNTLYF. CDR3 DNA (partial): TGTGCCAGCAGTGATCGGGACAGGGGTTCTGGAAATACG.

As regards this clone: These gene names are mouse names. CDR3 sequence: CASSSEGYPSYEQYF. CDR3 bases read: TGTGCTAGCAGTAGCGAGGGGTACCCCTCCTAT. The chain couples TRBV17 to TRBJ2-7; perhaps TRBD1 as D (5 bases). The CDR3 extends 4 residues past the end of the read, so its final part is completed from the germline J gene. Germline CDR1 MNHDT, CDR2 YYDKIL. CDR3 length: 15 residues. Trimming stripped 3 bases from V and 0 bases from J, with 12 bases between.

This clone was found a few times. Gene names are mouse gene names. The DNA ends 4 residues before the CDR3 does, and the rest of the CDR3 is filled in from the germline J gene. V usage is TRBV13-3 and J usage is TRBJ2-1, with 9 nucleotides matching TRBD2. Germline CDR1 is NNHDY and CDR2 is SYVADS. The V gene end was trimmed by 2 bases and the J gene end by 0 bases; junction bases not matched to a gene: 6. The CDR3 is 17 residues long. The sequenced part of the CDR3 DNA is TGTGCCAGCAGTGAATTTCTGGGGGGGTATAACTATGCT. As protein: CASSEFLGGYNYA. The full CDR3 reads CASSEFLGGYNYAEQFF.

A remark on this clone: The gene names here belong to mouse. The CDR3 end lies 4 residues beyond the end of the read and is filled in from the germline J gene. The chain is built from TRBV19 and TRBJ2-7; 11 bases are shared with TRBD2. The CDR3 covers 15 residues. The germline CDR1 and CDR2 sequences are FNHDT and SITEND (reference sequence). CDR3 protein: CASSPHWGGADEQYF. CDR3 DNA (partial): TGTGCCAGCAGCCCGCACTGGGGGGGCGCGGAT.

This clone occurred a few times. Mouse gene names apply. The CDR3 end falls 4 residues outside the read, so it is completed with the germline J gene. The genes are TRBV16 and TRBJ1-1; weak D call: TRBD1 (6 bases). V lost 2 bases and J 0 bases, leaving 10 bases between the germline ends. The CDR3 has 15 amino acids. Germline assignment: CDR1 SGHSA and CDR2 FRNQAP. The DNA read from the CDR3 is TGTGCAAGCAGCTTACTCGGGACAACAAACACA. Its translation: CASSLLGTTNT. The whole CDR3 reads CASSLLGTTNTEVFF.

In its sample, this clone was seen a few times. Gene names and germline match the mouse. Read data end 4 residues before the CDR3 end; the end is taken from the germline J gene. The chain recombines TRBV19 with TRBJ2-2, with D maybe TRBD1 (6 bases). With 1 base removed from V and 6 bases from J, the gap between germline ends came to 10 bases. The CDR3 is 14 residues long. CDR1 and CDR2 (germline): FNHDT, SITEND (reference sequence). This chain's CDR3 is CASSIPGQPGQLYF. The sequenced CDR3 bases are TGTGCCAGCAGTATACCCGGACAGCCCGGG.

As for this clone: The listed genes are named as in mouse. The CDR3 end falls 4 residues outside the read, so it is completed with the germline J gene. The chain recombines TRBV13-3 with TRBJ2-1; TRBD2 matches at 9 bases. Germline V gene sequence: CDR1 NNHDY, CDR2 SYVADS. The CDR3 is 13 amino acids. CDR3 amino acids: CASRTGGRAEQFF. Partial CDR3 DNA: TGTGCCAGCAGGACTGGGGGAAGAGCT.

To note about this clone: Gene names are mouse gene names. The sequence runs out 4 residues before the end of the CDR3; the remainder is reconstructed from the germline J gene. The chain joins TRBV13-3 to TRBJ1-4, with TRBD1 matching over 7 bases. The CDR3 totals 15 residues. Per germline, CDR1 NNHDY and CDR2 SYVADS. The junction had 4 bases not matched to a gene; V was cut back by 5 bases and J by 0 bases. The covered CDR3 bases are TGTGCCAGCAGCTCGGGACAGTTTTCCAACGAA. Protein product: CASSSGQFSNE. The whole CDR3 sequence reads CASSSGQFSNERLFF.

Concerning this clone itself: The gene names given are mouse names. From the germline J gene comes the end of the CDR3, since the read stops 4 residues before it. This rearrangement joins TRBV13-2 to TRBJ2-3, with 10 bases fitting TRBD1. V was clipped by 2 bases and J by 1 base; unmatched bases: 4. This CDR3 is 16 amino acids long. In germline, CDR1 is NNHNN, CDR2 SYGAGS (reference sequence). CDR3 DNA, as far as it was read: TGTGCCAGCGGTGAAAGACAGGGGGCCGGTGCAGAA. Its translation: CASGERQGAGAE. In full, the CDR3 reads CASGERQGAGAETLYF.

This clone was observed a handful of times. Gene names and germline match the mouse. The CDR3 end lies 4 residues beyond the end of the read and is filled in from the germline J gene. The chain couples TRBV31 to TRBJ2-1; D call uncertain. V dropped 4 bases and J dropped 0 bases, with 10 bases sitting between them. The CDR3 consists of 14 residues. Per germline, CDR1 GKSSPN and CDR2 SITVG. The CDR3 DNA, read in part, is TGTGCCTGGAATCCGCAGTATAACTATGCT. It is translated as CAWNPQYNYA. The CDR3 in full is CAWNPQYNYAEQFF.

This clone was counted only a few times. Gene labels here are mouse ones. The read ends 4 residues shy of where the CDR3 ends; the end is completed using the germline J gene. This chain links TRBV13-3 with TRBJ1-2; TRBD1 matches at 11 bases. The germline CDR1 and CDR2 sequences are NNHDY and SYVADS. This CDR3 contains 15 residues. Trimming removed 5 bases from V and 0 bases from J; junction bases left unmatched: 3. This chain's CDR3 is CASRAGQGANSDYTF. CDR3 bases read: TGTGCCAGCAGAGCGGGACAGGGGGCAAACTCC.

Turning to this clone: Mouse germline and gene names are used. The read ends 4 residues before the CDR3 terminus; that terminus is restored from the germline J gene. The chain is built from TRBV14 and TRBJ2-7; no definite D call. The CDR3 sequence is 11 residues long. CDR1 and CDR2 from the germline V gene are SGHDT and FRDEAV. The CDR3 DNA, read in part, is TGTGCCAGCAGTTTATCTTAT. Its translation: CASSLSY. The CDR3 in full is CASSLSYEQYF.

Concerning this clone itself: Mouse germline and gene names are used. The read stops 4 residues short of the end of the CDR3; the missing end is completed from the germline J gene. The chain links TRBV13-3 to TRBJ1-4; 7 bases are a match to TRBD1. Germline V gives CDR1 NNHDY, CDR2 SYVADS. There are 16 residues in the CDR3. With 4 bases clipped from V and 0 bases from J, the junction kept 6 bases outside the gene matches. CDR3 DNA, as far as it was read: TGTGCCAGCAGTACCGGGACAGCACTTTCCAACGAA. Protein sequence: CASSTGTALSNE. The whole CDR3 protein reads CASSTGTALSNERLFF.

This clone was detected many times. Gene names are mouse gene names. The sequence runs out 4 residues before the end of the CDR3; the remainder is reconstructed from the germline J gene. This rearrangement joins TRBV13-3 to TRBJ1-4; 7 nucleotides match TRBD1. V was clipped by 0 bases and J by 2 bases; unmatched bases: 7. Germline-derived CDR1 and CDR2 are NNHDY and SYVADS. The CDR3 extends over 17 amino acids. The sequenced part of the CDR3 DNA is TGTGCCAGCAGTGATGCAGCGACAGGGATATCCAACGAA. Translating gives CASSDAATGISNE. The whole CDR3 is CASSDAATGISNERLFF.

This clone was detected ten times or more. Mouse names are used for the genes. The CDR3 DNA, read in part, is TGTGCCAGCAGGGACAGGGGTAGGTCCAACGAA. Translated: CASRDRGRSNE. The whole CDR3 sequence reads CASRDRGRSNERLFF. The chain recombines TRBV13-3 with TRBJ1-4; 9 nucleotides match TRBD1. From the germline J gene comes the end of the CDR3, since the read stops 4 residues before it. Germline loops: CDR1 NNHDY, CDR2 SYVADS. V dropped 5 bases and J dropped 2; count of bases not matched to a gene: 4. This CDR3 is 15 amino acids long.

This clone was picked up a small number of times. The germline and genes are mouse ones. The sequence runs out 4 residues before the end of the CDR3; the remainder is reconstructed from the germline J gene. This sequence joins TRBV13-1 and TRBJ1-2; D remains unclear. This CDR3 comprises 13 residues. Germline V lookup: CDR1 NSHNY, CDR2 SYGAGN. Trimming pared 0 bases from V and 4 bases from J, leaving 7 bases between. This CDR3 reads CASSDDGGSDYTF. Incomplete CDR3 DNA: TGTGCCAGCAGTGATGACGGTGGCTCC.

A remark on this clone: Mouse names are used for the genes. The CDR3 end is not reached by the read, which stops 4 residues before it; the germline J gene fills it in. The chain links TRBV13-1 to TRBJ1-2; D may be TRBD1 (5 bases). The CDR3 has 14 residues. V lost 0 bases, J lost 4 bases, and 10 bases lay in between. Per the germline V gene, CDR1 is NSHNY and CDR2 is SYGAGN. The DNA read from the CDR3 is TGTGCCAGCAGTGATGAGAGGGGTGGCTCC. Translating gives CASSDERGGS. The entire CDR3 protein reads CASSDERGGSDYTF.

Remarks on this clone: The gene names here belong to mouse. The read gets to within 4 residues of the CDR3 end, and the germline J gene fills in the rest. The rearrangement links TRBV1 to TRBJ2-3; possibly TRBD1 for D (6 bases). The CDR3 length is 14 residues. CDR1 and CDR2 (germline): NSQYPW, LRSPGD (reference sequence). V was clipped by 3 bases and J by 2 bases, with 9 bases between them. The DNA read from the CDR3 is TGCACCTGCAGTGCTCAGGGGCTTGCAGAA. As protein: CTCSAQGLAE. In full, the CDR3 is CTCSAQGLAETLYF.

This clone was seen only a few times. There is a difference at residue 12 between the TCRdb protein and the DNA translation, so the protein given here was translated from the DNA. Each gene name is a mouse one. The CDR3 loop reads CTCSAQASYNSPLYF. The sequenced part of the CDR3 DNA is TGCACCTGCAGTGCCCAGGCATCCTATAATTCGCCC. This chain links TRBV1 with TRBJ1-6; no reliable D call. The read stops 3 residues short of the end of the CDR3; the missing end is completed from the germline J gene. TRBJ1-6 is treated as an ORF (open reading frame) with a function not yet certain. The ends were cut back, 3 bases at V and 1 base at J, with 7 bases in the middle. The length of the CDR3 is 15 residues. Per the germline V gene, CDR1 is NSQYPW and CDR2 is LRSPGD (reference sequence).

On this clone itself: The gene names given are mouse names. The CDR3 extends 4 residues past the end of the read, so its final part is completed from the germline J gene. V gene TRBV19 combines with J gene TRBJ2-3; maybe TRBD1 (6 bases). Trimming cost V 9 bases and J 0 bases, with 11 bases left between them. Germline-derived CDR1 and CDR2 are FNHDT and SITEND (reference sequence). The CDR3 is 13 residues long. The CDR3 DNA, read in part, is TGTGCCACCCGGACAGATAGTGCAGAA. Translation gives CATRTDSAE. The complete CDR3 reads CATRTDSAETLYF.

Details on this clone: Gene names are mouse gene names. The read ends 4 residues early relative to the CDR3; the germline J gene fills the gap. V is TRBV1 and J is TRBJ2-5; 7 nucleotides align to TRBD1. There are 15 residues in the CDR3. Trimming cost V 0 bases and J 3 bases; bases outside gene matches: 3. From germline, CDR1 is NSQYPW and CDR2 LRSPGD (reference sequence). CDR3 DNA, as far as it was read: TGCACCTGCAGTGCAGAGTTGGGACAGCAAGAC. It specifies CTCSAELGQQD. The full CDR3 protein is CTCSAELGQQDTQYF. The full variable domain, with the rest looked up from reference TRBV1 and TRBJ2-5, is VTLLEQNPRWRLVPRGQAVNLRCILKNSQYPWMSWYQQDLQKQLQWLFTLRSPGDKEVKSLPGADYLATRVTDTELRLQVANMSQGRTLYCTCSAELGQQDTQYFGPGTRLLVL.

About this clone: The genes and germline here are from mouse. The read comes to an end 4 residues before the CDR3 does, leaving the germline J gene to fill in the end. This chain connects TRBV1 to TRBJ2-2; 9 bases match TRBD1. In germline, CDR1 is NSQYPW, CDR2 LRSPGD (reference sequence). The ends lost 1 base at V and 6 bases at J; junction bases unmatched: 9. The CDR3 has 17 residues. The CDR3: CTCSAAPDRGVPGQLYF. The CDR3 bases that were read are TGCACCTGCAGTGCAGCCCCGGACAGGGGAGTTCCCGGG.

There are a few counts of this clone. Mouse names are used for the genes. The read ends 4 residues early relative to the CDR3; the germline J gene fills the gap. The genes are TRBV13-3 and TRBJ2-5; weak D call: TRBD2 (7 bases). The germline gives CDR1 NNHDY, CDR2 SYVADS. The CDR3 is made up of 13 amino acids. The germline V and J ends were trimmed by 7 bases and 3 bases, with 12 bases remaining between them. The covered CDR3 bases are TGTGCCAGCGGCTGGGGGCCACAAGAC. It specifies CASGWGPQD. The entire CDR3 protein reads CASGWGPQDTQYF.